Listed below are T cell receptor beta chains from one sample, sequenced in a study of blood T cells in healthy people across ages. TCRdb re-derived calls from the 5' RACE reads in MiXCR, one entry per CDR3 protein. The repertoire holds roughly 1 million distinct CDR3 sequences, approximately 25% seen once, with 0.65% to 0.95% in the top ten. The data also belong to a second study, concerning T cells of mothers and their children.

The sample was blood. These receptors came from a girl aged 2 to 10 in good health. CDR3s include the opening cysteine and the closing phenylalanine or tryptophan. D genes are given only for firm matches. A row's size may be missing; if present it is once, few, many or a size class.

v_call: TRBV7-2; clone_size: .; j_call: TRBJ2-7; d_call: .; cdr3_nt: TGTGTCAGCAGCTTACAGTCCGACTCCTACGAGCAGTACTTC; cdr3_aa: CVSSLQSDSYEQYF
v_call: TRBV2; clone_size: few; j_call: TRBJ2-5; d_call: .; cdr3_nt: TGTGCCAGCACCAGGGGAGTGACGGTGGGCACAGGCGAGACCCAGTACTTC; cdr3_aa: CASTRGVTVGTGETQYF
v_call: TRBV10-3; clone_size: .; j_call: TRBJ1-1; d_call: .; cdr3_nt: TGTGCCATCAGTGAGTCCGTAGGTGGGGCTGAAGCTTTCTTT; cdr3_aa: CAISESVGGAEAFF
v_call: TRBV11-1; clone_size: .; j_call: TRBJ2-7; d_call: .; cdr3_nt: TGTGCCAGCAGCTTCTGGGGGTATCCCTACGAGCAGTACTTC; cdr3_aa: CASSFWGYPYEQYF
v_call: TRBV29-1; clone_size: .; j_call: TRBJ2-7; d_call: TRBD1; cdr3_nt: TGCAGCGGGCGGACAGGACACGAGCAGTACTTC; cdr3_aa: CSGRTGHEQYF
v_call: TRBV12-3/TRBV12-4; clone_size: few; j_call: TRBJ2-3; d_call: .; cdr3_nt: TGTGCCAGCAGCCCGGGCGGAGGGGGGGCAGATACGCAGTATTTT; cdr3_aa: CASSPGGGGADTQYF
v_call: TRBV20-1; clone_size: few; j_call: TRBJ1-2; d_call: .; cdr3_nt: TGCAGTGCTAGAGATGACAGAAAAATTTCGGGGTACGGGGGAGAGGGCTACACCTTC; cdr3_aa: CSARDDRKISGYGGEGYTF
v_call: TRBV29-1; clone_size: few; j_call: TRBJ2-1; d_call: .; cdr3_nt: TGCAGCGTTGGACTAGAAGTGACAGCTTACAATGAGCAGTTCTTC; cdr3_aa: CSVGLEVTAYNEQFF
v_call: TRBV7-2; clone_size: .; j_call: TRBJ1-4; d_call: .; cdr3_nt: TGTGCCAGCAGCTTAACCGGGACACTCAATGAAAAACTGTTTTTT; cdr3_aa: CASSLTGTLNEKLFF
v_call: TRBV4-3; clone_size: .; j_call: TRBJ2-5; d_call: TRBD1; cdr3_nt: TGCGCCAGCAGCCCAACTACAGGGGCGGGAGAGACCCAGTACTTC; cdr3_aa: CASSPTTGAGETQYF
v_call: TRBV28; clone_size: .; j_call: TRBJ2-5; d_call: .; cdr3_nt: TGTGCCAGCAGTTTAGTGGAGGGCGTGGAGACCCAGTACTTC; cdr3_aa: CASSLVEGVETQYF
v_call: TRBV25-1; clone_size: .; j_call: TRBJ2-5; d_call: .; cdr3_nt: TGTGCCAGCAGTGAAGGCCCCGGGTCATCGTTCTTC; cdr3_aa: CASSEGPGSSFF
v_call: TRBV29-1; clone_size: few; j_call: TRBJ2-7; d_call: TRBD1; cdr3_nt: TGCAGCGTTGGGGACACCGGGACAGGGGGCGGCGAGCAGTACTTC; cdr3_aa: CSVGDTGTGGGEQYF
v_call: TRBV7-3; clone_size: .; j_call: TRBJ2-2; d_call: .; cdr3_nt: TGTGCCAGCAGCGAATCTCCGACGGGCAAGACCGGGGAGCTGTTTTTT; cdr3_aa: CASSESPTGKTGELFF
v_call: TRBV5-1; clone_size: .; j_call: TRBJ2-7; d_call: .; cdr3_nt: TGCGCCAGCGGCTTGCAAGGGACCCCCTACGAGCAGTACTTC; cdr3_aa: CASGLQGTPYEQYF
v_call: TRBV20-1; clone_size: few; j_call: TRBJ2-1; d_call: .; cdr3_nt: TGCAGTGCCACTCAACTAGTTAAAAACTACAATGGGCAGTTCTTC; cdr3_aa: CSATQLVKNYNGQFF
v_call: TRBV20-1; clone_size: .; j_call: TRBJ2-7; d_call: .; cdr3_nt: TGCAGTGTTATGACAGGAGGGCGCTACGAGCAGTACTTC; cdr3_aa: CSVMTGGRYEQYF
v_call: TRBV9; clone_size: .; j_call: TRBJ2-5; d_call: .; cdr3_nt: TGTGCCAGCAGCACCAACCCCGGGGTCCAAGAGACCCAGTACTTC; cdr3_aa: CASSTNPGVQETQYF
v_call: TRBV9; clone_size: .; j_call: TRBJ2-7; d_call: .; cdr3_nt: TGTGCCAGCAGCGCCCACGCCTATGACAAGACCTACGAGCAGTACTTC; cdr3_aa: CASSAHAYDKTYEQYF
v_call: TRBV12-3/TRBV12-4; clone_size: few; j_call: TRBJ1-5; d_call: .; cdr3_nt: TGTGCCAGCAGTTTAGGAAGTTTCGGTCAGCCCCAGCATTTT; cdr3_aa: CASSLGSFGQPQHF
v_call: TRBV4-2; clone_size: few; j_call: TRBJ1-5; d_call: .; cdr3_nt: TGTGCCAGCAGCCAAGAACAGGCTACCAATCAGCCCCAGCATTTT; cdr3_aa: CASSQEQATNQPQHF
v_call: TRBV15; clone_size: .; j_call: TRBJ2-7; d_call: TRBD1; cdr3_nt: TGTGCCACCCGACAGGGTGGCTCCTACGAGCAGTACTTC; cdr3_aa: CATRQGGSYEQYF
v_call: TRBV6-1; clone_size: .; j_call: TRBJ2-1; d_call: TRBD2; cdr3_nt: TGTGCCAGCAGAAACACGGGGACTAGTTTTGAGCAGTTCTTC; cdr3_aa: CASRNTGTSFEQFF
v_call: TRBV13; clone_size: .; j_call: TRBJ2-2; d_call: .; cdr3_nt: TGTGCCAGCAGCTTACGAGACATTGACACCGGGGAGCTGTTTTTT; cdr3_aa: CASSLRDIDTGELFF
v_call: TRBV6-5; clone_size: .; j_call: TRBJ2-1; d_call: TRBD2; cdr3_nt: TGTGTCAGCAGCCCAGGACTAGCGGTAAACAATGAGCAGTTCTTC; cdr3_aa: CVSSPGLAVNNEQFF
v_call: TRBV7-9; clone_size: .; j_call: TRBJ2-6; d_call: TRBD1; cdr3_nt: TGTGCCAGCAGTCGGACAGGGGGAGCCGGGGCCAACGTCCTGACTTTC; cdr3_aa: CASSRTGGAGANVLTF